The clone carrying this TCR beta chain was counted only a few times. Its antigen is unidentified. V was cut by 1 base and J by 7 bases, with 12 bases left in between. Germline V gene sequence: CDR1 SGHRS, CDR2 YFSETQ. The CDR3 totals 14 residues. Sequencing targeted expressed TCRB transcripts, as all isolated RNA had been reverse transcribed. Sequencing used immunoSEQ multiplex PCR; TCRdb keeps in-frame clones, though not all of them. Here the sample spans 80,000 to 90,000 clones, under 35% being singletons. The data belong to a study of beta chain features in type 1 diabetes. General study points: Among patients with Type 1 diabetes, TCRB CDR3s were moderately but significantly shorter in every one of the four CD4+ subsets.

The sequenced sample consisted of stem cell memory CD4+ T cells from blood. This clonotype originated in a woman under 30 in good health. This sequence joins TRBV5-1 and TRBJ2-1; D possibly corresponds to TRBD2 (6 bases). In DNA, the CDR3 is TGCGCCAGCAGCTTGACGGGAGAAGAAAATGAGCAGTTCTTC. Translation: CASSLTGEENEQFF.